This TCR beta chain emerged from a study of cytomegalovirus exposure and HLA in healthy donors. This clone appeared a single time. Its cognate antigen is unknown. It was with 60 Vbeta and 13 Jbeta primers that the PCR ran. Method: immunoSEQ multiplex PCR; TCRdb's copy keeps in-frame clones and lacks some. The data contain 90,000 to 130,000 clones, 76% of them seen just once; the ten biggest clones take up around an eighth. The germline gives CDR1 MNHEY, CDR2 SMNVEV (reference sequence). This CDR3 has 14 residues. V lost 4 bases and J lost 4; bases outside the gene matches: 3. Study outcomes and limitations: As was reported, the HLA-A and HLA-B alleles of most subjects were accurately predicted from TCR beta sequences.

This chain connects TRBV27 to TRBJ2-7, with 11 nucleotides matching TRBD2. The sequencing sample was made of PBMCs. The receptor comes from a man aged 30 to 39 in good health and CMV-seropositive. In DNA form, the CDR3 reads TGTGCCAGCAGTTGGGTAGCGGGGGGGTACGAGCAGTACTTC. Protein product: CASSWVAGGYEQYF.